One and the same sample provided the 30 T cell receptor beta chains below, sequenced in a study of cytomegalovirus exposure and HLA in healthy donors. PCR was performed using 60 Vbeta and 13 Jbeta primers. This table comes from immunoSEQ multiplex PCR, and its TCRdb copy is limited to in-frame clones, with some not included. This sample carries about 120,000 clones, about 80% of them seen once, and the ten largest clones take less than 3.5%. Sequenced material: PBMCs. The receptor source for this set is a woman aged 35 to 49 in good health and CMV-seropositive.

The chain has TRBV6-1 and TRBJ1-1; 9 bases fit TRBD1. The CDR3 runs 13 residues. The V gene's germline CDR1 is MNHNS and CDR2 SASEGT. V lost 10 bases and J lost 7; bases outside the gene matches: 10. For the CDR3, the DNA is TGTGCCACCGAAACCGGGACAGGGATTGAAGCTTTCTTT. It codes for CATETGTGIEAFF.

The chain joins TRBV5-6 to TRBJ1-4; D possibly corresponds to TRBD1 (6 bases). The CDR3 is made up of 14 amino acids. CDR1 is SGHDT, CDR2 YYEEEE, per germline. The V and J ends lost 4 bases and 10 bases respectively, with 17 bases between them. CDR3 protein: CASSPGGGRGKLFF. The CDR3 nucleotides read TGTGCCAGCAGCCCCGGGGGGGGGCGCGGAAAACTGTTTTTT.

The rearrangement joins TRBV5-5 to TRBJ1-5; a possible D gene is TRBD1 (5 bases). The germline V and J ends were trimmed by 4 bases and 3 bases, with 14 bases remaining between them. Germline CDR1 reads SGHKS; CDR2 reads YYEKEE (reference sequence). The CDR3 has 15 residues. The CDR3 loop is CASSPTENYNQPQHF. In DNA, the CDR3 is TGTGCCAGCAGCCCGACAGAGAACTACAATCAGCCCCAGCATTTT.

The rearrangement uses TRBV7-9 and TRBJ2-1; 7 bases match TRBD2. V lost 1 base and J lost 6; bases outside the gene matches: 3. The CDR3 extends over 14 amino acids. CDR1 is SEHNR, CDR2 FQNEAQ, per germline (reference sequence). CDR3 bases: TGTGCCAGCAGCTTAGTCACGGGGGGCAATGAGCAGTTCTTC. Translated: CASSLVTGGNEQFF.

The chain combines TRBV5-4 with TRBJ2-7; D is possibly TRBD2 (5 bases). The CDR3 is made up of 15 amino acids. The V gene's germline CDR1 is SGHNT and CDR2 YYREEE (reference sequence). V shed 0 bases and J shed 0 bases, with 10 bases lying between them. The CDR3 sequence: CASSLDPGNSYEQYF. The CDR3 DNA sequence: TGTGCCAGCAGCTTGGACCCGGGAAACTCCTACGAGCAGTACTTC.

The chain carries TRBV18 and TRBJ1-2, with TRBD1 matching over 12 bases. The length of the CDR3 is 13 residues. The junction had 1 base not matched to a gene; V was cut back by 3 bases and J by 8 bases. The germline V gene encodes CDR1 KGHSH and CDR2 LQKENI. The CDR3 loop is CASSPGQGAGYTF. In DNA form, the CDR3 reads TGTGCCAGCTCACCGGGACAGGGGGCCGGCTACACCTTC.

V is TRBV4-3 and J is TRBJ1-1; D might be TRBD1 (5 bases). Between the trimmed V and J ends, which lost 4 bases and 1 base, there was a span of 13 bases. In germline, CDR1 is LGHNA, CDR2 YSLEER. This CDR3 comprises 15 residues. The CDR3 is CASSRSGQTNTEAFF. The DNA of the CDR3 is TGCGCCAGCAGCCGATCAGGGCAGACGAACACTGAAGCTTTCTTT.

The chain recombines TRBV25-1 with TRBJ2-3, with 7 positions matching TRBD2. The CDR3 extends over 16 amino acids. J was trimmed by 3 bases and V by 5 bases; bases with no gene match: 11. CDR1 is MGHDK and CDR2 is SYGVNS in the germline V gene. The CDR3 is CASSKREGSPTDTQYF. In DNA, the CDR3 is TGTGCCAGCAGTAAAAGGGAGGGATCACCTACAGATACGCAGTATTTT.

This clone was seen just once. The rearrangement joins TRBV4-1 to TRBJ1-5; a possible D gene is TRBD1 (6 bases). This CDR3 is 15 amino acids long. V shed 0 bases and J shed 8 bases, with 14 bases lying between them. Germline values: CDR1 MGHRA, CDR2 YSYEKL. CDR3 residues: CASSQDWAGVEPQHF. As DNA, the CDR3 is TGCGCCAGCAGCCAAGATTGGGCAGGGGTAGAGCCCCAGCATTTT.

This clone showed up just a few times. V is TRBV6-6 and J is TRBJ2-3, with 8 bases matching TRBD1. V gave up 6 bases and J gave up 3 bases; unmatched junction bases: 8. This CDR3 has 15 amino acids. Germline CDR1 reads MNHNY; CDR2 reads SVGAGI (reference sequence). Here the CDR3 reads CASSPGGVRTDTQYF. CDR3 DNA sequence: TGTGCCAGCAGCCCAGGGGGCGTCAGGACAGATACGCAGTATTTT.

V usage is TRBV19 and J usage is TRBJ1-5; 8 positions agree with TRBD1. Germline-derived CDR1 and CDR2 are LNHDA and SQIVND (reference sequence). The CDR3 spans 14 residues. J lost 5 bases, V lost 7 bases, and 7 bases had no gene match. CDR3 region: CASTPPGGHQPQHF. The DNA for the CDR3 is TGTGCCAGTACCCCGCCAGGGGGCCATCAGCCCCAGCATTTT.

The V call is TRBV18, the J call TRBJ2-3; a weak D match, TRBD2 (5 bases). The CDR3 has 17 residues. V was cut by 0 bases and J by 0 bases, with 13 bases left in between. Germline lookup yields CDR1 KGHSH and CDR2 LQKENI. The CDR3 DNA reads TGTGCCAGCTCACCACCGGGAACTAGGACTAGCACAGATACGCAGTATTTT. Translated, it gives CASSPPGTRTSTDTQYF.

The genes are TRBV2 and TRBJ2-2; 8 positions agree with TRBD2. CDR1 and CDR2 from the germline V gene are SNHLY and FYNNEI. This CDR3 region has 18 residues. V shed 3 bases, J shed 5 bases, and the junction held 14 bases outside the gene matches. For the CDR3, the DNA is TGTGCCAGCAGTGATTTTCGAGCGGGGGAGATGGGGACCGGGGAGCTGTTTTTT. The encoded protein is CASSDFRAGEMGTGELFF. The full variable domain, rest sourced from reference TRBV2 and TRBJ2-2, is EPEVTQTPSHQVTQMGQEVILRCVPISNHLYFYWYRQILGQKVEFLVSFYNNEISEKSEIFDDQFSVERPDGSNFTLKIRSTKLEDSAMYFCASSDFRAGEMGTGELFFGEGSRLTVL.

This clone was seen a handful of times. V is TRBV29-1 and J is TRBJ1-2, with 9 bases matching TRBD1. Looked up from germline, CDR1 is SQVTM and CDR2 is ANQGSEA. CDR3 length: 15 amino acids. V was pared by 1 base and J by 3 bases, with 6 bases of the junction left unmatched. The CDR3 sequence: CSVEVFRTGDYGYTF. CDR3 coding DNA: TGCAGCGTTGAAGTCTTCCGGACAGGGGACTATGGCTACACCTTC.

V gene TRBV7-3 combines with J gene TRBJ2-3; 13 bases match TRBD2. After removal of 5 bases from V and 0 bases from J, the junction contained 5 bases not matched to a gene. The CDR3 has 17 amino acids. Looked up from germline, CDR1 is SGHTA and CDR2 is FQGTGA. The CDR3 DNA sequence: TGTGCCAGCAGCCTCCAGACTAGCGGGGGGAGCACAGATACGCAGTATTTT. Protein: CASSLQTSGGSTDTQYF.

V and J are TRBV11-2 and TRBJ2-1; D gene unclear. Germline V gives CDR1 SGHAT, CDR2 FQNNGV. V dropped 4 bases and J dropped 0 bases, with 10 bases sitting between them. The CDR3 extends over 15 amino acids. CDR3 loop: CASSSRLSSYNEQFF. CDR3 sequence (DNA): TGTGCCAGCAGCTCCCGCCTTAGCTCCTACAATGAGCAGTTCTTC.

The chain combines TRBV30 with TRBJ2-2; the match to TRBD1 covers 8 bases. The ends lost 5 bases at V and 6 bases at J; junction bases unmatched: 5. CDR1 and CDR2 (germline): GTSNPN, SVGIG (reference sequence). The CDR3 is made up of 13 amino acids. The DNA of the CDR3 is TGTGCCTGGTCTTACAGGGGGGCCGGGGAGCTGTTTTTT. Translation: CAWSYRGAGELFF.

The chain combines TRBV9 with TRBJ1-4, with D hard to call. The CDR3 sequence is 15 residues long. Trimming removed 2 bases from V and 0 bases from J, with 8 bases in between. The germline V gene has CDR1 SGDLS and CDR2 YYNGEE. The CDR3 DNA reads TGTGCCAGCAGCGTGGAGGATGCAACTAATGAAAAACTGTTTTTT. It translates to CASSVEDATNEKLFF.

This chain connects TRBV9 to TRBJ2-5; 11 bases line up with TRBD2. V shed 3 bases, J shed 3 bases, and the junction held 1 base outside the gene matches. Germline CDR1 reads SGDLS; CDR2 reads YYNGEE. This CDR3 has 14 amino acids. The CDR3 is CASSALAGEETQYF. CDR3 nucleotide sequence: TGTGCCAGCAGCGCACTAGCGGGGGAAGAGACCCAGTACTTC.

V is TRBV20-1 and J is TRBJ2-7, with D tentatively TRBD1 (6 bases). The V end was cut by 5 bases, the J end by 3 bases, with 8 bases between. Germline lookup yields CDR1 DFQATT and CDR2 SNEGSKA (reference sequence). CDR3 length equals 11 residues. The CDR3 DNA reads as TGCAGTGCTCGGGGACACTACGAGCAGTACTTC. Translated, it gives CSARGHYEQYF.

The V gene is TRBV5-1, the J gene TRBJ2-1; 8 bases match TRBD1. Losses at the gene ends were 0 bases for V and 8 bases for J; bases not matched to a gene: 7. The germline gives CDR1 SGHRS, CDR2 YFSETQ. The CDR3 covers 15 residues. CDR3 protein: CASSLGSGGKDEQFF. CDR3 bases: TGCGCCAGCAGCTTGGGTTCAGGGGGCAAGGATGAGCAGTTCTTC.

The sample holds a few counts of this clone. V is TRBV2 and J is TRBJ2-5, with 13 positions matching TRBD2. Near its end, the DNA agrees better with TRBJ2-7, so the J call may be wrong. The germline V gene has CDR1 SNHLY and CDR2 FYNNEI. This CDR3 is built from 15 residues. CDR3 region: CASKRTSGSSYEQYF. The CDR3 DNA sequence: TGTGCCAGCAAGCGGACTAGCGGGAGCTCCTACGAGCAGTACTTC.

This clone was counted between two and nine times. The CDR3 region is CATSRDSGATGELFF. CDR3 sequence (DNA): TGTGCCACCAGCAGAGACTCAGGGGCCACCGGGGAGCTGTTTTTT. J is TRBJ2-2 and V is TRBV15; D may be TRBD1 (6 bases). Germline CDR1 LNHNV, CDR2 YYDKDF (reference sequence). The CDR3 runs 15 residues. V lost 0 bases to trimming and J lost 4 bases, with 9 bases between them.

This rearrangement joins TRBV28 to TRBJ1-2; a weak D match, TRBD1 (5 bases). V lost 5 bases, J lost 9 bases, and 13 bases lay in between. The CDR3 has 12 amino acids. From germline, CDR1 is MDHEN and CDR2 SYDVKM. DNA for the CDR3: TGTGCCAGCAGTCCGACAGACCGTCGCTACACCTTC. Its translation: CASSPTDRRYTF.

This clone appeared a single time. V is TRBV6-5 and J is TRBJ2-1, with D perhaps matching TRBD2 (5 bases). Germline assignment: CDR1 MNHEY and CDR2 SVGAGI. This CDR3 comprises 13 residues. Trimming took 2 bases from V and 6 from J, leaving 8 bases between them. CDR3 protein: CASSYGSANEQFF. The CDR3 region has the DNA TGTGCCAGCAGTTACGGTAGCGCCAATGAGCAGTTCTTC.

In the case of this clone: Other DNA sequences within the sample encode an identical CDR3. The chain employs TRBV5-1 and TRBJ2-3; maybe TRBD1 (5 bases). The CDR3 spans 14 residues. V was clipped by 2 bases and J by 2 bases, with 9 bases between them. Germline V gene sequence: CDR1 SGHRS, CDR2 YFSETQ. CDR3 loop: CASSLGRVTDTQYF. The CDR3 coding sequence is TGCGCCAGCAGCTTAGGCAGGGTCACAGATACGCAGTATTTT.

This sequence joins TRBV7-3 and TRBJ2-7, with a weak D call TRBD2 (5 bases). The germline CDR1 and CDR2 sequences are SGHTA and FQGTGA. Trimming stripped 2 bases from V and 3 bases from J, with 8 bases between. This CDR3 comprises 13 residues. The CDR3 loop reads CASSLGADYEQYF. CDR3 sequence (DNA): TGTGCCAGCAGCTTAGGAGCGGACTACGAGCAGTACTTC.

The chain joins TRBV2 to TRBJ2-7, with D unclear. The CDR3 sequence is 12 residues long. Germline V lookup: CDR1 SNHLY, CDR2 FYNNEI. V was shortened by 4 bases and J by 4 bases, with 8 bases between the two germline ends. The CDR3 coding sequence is TGTGCCAGCAGTGCGACTGAGTACGAGCAGTACTTC. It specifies CASSATEYEQYF.

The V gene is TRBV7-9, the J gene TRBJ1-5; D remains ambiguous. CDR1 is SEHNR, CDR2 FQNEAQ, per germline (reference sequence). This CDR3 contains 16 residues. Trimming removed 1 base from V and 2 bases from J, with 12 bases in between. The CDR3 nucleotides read TGTGCCAGCAGCTTAGTGTCCGGGAATGGCAATCAGCCCCAGCATTTT. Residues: CASSLVSGNGNQPQHF.

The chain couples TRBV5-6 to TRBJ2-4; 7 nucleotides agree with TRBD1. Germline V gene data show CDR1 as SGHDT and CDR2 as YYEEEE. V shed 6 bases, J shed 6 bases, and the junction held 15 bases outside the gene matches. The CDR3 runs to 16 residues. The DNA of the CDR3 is TGTGCCAGCACCGTCTTCCGGACAGGCGTTATAAACATTCAGTACTTC. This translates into CASTVFRTGVINIQYF.